This T cell receptor beta chain is from a study of preoperative IRX-2 immunotherapy in early breast cancer. This CDR3 comprises 14 residues. The V and J ends lost 4 bases and 0 bases respectively, with 9 bases between them. CDR1 and CDR2 (germline): KGHSY, FQNENV. Clones were read by immunoSEQ multiplex PCR, and TCRdb kept only the in-frame ones, dropping some. The repertoire holds under 25,000 clones, with approximately 95% as singletons. Treatment: preoperative locoregional IRX-2 cytokine immunotherapy. Preoperative locoregional IRX-2 cytokine immunotherapy was tested in the phase Ib source study. The chain has TRBV16 and TRBJ1-2; D gene ambiguous. This TCR was sampled from a human donor with breast cancer. The sample here was tumor tissue, taken after IRX-2 immunotherapy. The CDR3 loop reads CASSPWISNYGYTF. In DNA, the CDR3 is TGTGCCAGCAGCCCTTGGATATCTAACTATGGCTACACCTTC.